Each of the 16 T cell receptor beta chains below was sequenced from the same sample in a study of early T cells in non-severe SARS-CoV-2 infection. TCRdb recomputed calls from the 5' RACE reads with MiXCR, one row per CDR3 protein. The sample shows some 19,000 distinct CDR3 sequences, about 4% of them seen only once. Sample: whole blood. These receptors all stem from an adult who was a healthcare worker with PCR-confirmed SARS-CoV-2 infection or an uninfected control (not recorded which).

This clonotype was recorded at least ten times. The rearrangement links TRBV20-1 to TRBJ2-1; 8 bases line up with TRBD2. Germline-derived CDR1 and CDR2 are DFQATT and SNEGSKA (reference sequence). The CDR3 sequence is 16 residues long. The ends lost 3 bases at V and 8 bases at J; junction bases unmatched: 15. CDR3 residues: CSASYLRRGAGYEQFF. The CDR3 nucleotides are TGCAGTGCTAGTTACCTTAGGCGGGGGGCTGGCTATGAGCAGTTCTTC.

This clonotype is medium-sized by share. The chain couples TRBV3-1 to TRBJ2-1; 12 nucleotides line up with TRBD2. Trimming at V came to 6 bases and at J to 7 bases, leaving 4 bases not matched to a gene. Germline CDR1 LGHDT, CDR2 YNNKEL (reference sequence). This CDR3 is 14 amino acids long. CDR3 coding DNA: TGTGCCAGCAGTTGGACTAGCGGGGATAATGAGCAGTTCTTC. As protein: CASSWTSGDNEQFF.

This clonotype was detected many times. The chain has TRBV28 and TRBJ2-7, with no clear D. This CDR3 has 13 amino acids. V lost 7 bases to trimming and J lost 2 bases, with 12 bases between them. The germline gives CDR1 MDHEN, CDR2 SYDVKM. The CDR3: CASNRISPYEQYF. CDR3 nucleotides: TGTGCCAGCAATCGGATTTCCCCCTACGAGCAGTACTTC.

The CDR3 DNA follows: TGCAGTGCTAGCAGGAGTAACACTGAAGCTTTCTTT. Amino acid sequence: CSASRSNTEAFF. This chain connects TRBV20-1 to TRBJ1-1; D ambiguous. V lost 3 bases and J 2 bases, leaving 7 bases between the germline ends. The CDR3 runs 12 residues. Germline V CDR1 and CDR2: DFQATT, SNEGSKA (reference sequence).

In its sample, this clonotype was seen a few times. The chain links TRBV7-3 to TRBJ1-4; D perhaps matches TRBD1 (5 bases). Germline V gene data show CDR1 as SGHTA and CDR2 as FQGTGA. The CDR3 spans 17 residues. The V end was cut by 5 bases, the J end by 4 bases, with 20 bases between. CDR3 residues: CASSPNARGSGNEKLFF. The CDR3 DNA reads as TGTGCCAGCAGCCCCAACGCCCGGGGGTCGGGTAATGAAAAACTGTTTTTT.

By sample fraction, this clonotype is medium-sized. V is TRBV10-3 and J is TRBJ2-7; D perhaps matches TRBD2 (6 bases). CDR3 length: 14 amino acids. Trimming shortened V by 10 bases and J by 7 bases, and 23 bases separated the two germline ends. Germline CDR1 is ENHRY and CDR2 is SYGVKD. The CDR3 bases are TGTGCCACCAACACCGGGCGGGGTTCTGGTGAGCAGTACTTC. It yields the protein CATNTGRGSGEQYF.

This clonotype was picked up many times. CDR3 DNA: TGTGCCAGTACCTTGGACATCCTTACCGGGGAGCTGTTTTTT. Protein product: CASTLDILTGELFF. The chain is built from TRBV19 and TRBJ2-2, with D possibly being TRBD1 (5 bases). The CDR3 spans 14 residues. Trimming cost V 7 bases and J 5 bases, with 14 bases left between them. Germline V gene data show CDR1 as LNHDA and CDR2 as SQIVND (reference sequence).

This clonotype was detected many times. The genes are TRBV18 and TRBJ2-7, with D unclear. CDR1 and CDR2 (germline): KGHSH, LQKENI. Trimming cost V 6 bases and J 5 bases, with 20 bases left between them. CDR3 length equals 15 residues. The CDR3 nucleotides read TGTGCCAGCTCCCTTACTACCGCCCGAGGTGACGAGCAGTACTTC. Encoded protein: CASSLTTARGDEQYF.

This clonotype was counted many times. The chain joins TRBV29-1 to TRBJ1-1; D is undetermined. There are 13 residues in the CDR3. Germline V CDR1 and CDR2: SQVTM, ANQGSEA. V dropped 0 bases and J dropped 11 bases, with 16 bases sitting between them. The CDR3 nucleotides are TGCAGCGTTGAAGATTTCGGAGGGAGGTCGGCTTTCTTT. This gives the protein CSVEDFGGRSAFF.

This clonotype has a count of ten or more. The rearrangement links TRBV7-2 to TRBJ2-7, with D unresolved. Germline CDR1 SGHTA, CDR2 FQGNSA. The CDR3 loop spans 13 amino acids. V lost 5 bases and J 1 base, leaving 9 bases between the germline ends. CDR3 DNA sequence: TGTGCCAGCAGCCTCTTTGGGTCCTACGAGCAGTACTTC. As protein: CASSLFGSYEQYF. Full variable domain (remainder filled in from reference TRBV7-2 and TRBJ2-7): GAGVSQSPSNKVTEKGKDVELRCDPISGHTALYWYRQSLGQGLEFLIYFQGNSAPDKSGLPSDRFSAERTGGSVSTLTIQRTQQEDSAVYLCASSLFGSYEQYFGPGTRLTVT.

Many counts were recorded for this clonotype. The chain uses TRBV7-6 and TRBJ2-3; D possibly corresponds to TRBD1 (6 bases). Deletions cut 5 bases from V and 0 bases from J, with 12 bases between. Germline CDR1 reads SGHVS; CDR2 reads FNYEAQ. CDR3 size: 15 residues. The CDR3 DNA is TGTGCCAGCAGCCCGGGGACACCGAGCACAGATACGCAGTATTTT. As protein: CASSPGTPSTDTQYF.

This clonotype has more than one count but fewer than ten. DNA of the CDR3: TGTGCTAGTGCCCTGCAGGAGGGGTGGGATGAGCAGTTCTTC. Protein: CASALQEGWDEQFF. The V and J genes are TRBV12-5 and TRBJ2-1, with a tentative D call TRBD2 (6 bases). The CDR3 spans 14 residues. V was trimmed by 7 bases and J by 8 bases, leaving 18 bases between them. The germline gives CDR1 LGHNT, CDR2 FRNRAP.

This clonotype was detected ten times or more. V is TRBV7-9 and J is TRBJ2-1; 7 nucleotides match TRBD1. This CDR3 spans 14 amino acids. The germline V gene has CDR1 SEHNR and CDR2 FQNEAQ (reference sequence). Trimming at V came to 4 bases and at J to 9 bases, leaving 9 bases not matched to a gene. The CDR3 nucleotides are TGTGCCAGCAGCTCTTCGACAGGGTTCGGTGAGCAGTTCTTC. This gives the protein CASSSSTGFGEQFF.

By share, this clonotype ranks as medium-sized. This sequence joins TRBV5-1 and TRBJ1-3; D is possibly TRBD1 (6 bases). Germline V gives CDR1 SGHRS, CDR2 YFSETQ. CDR3 length: 16 residues. Trimming pared 4 bases from V and 4 bases from J, leaving 18 bases between. The CDR3 coding sequence is TGCGCCAGCAGCCCGGGTGGACAGCGAGGAGGAAACACCATATATTTT. It codes for CASSPGGQRGGNTIYF. Together with reference TRBV5-1 and TRBJ1-3, the CDR3 gives the full variable domain: KAGVTQTPRYLIKTRGQQVTLSCSPISGHRSVSWYQQTPGQGLQFLFEYFSETQRNKGNFPGRFSGRQFSNSRSEMNVSTLELGDSALYLCASSPGGQRGGNTIYFGEGSWLTVV.

This clonotype has at least ten counts. The chain carries TRBV28 and TRBJ2-7; D gene ambiguous. Between the trimmed V and J ends, which lost 1 base and 5 bases, there was a span of 6 bases. CDR1 and CDR2 from the germline V gene are MDHEN and SYDVKM. CDR3 length: 12 residues. CDR3 in DNA: TGTGCCAGCAGTTTATTCCCCCACGAGCAGTACTTC. It codes for CASSLFPHEQYF.

In its sample, this clonotype is medium-sized. The J gene is TRBJ2-7, the V gene TRBV6-5; TRBD1 aligns across 10 bases. Germline V gene lookup returns CDR1 MNHEY and CDR2 SVGAGI. The V gene end was trimmed by 2 bases and the J gene end by 3 bases; junction bases not matched to a gene: 1. The CDR3 contains 14 residues. The CDR3 coding sequence is TGTGCCAGCAGTTACGGGACAGGGGACTACGAGCAGTACTTC. As protein: CASSYGTGDYEQYF.